Shown below are 15 T cell receptor beta chains from a single sample sequenced in a study of technical replicates of blood from a few donors. TCRdb's copy holds only in-frame clones and misses some; the assay was immunoSEQ multiplex PCR. The table shows some 73,000 clones, with 90% occurring only once. Material for sequencing was PBMCs. These receptors all stem from a human donor in good health. Some clones in this sample may be carry-over from other donors' samples.

This rearrangement joins TRBV10-3 to TRBJ1-1, with 7 bases lining up with TRBD1. This CDR3 is 15 amino acids long. V was clipped by 4 bases and J by 4 bases; unmatched bases: 9. Germline values: CDR1 ENHRY, CDR2 SYGVKD. This CDR3 is CAISVTTGLSTEAFF. The DNA of the CDR3 is TGTGCCATCAGTGTCACGACAGGGCTGAGCACTGAAGCTTTCTTT.

The rearrangement links TRBV25-1 to TRBJ2-4; the D gene is possibly TRBD2 (5 bases). The CDR3 is 15 residues long. Trimming took off 6 bases at V and 3 bases at J, with 15 bases between the two ends. Germline assignment: CDR1 MGHDK and CDR2 SYGVNS. CDR3 DNA: TGTGCCAGCAGCCAAACACTACGGGGCAAAAACATTCAGTACTTC. Translating gives CASSQTLRGKNIQYF. Full variable domain (outside the CDR3, taken from reference TRBV25-1 and TRBJ2-4): EADIYQTPRYLVIGTGKKITLECSQTMGHDKMYWYQQDPGMELHLIHYSYGVNSTEKGDLSSESTVSRIRTEHFPLTLESARPSHTSQYLCASSQTLRGKNIQYFGAGTRLSVL.

V usage is TRBV7-8 and J usage is TRBJ1-2; TRBD1 might be the D (6 bases). The germline CDR1 and CDR2 sequences are SGHVS and FQNEAQ. V was cut by 2 bases and J by 8 bases, with 9 bases left in between. This CDR3 is 12 amino acids long. The CDR3 reads CASSLSGVGYTF. CDR3 nucleotide sequence: TGTGCCAGCAGCTTATCAGGGGTCGGCTACACCTTC.

The V call is TRBV27, the J call TRBJ2-7, with 13 bases fitting TRBD2. With V trimmed by 6 bases and J by 5 bases, 13 bases remained unmatched. From germline, CDR1 is MNHEY and CDR2 SMNVEV (reference sequence). The CDR3 sequence is 17 residues long. CDR3 nucleotide sequence: TGTGCCAGCAGCAGACTAGCGGGAGGCCGCCGGTCCCACGAGCAGTACTTC. Its translation: CASSRLAGGRRSHEQYF.

The chain has TRBV7-3 and TRBJ2-7, with D possibly matching TRBD2 (5 bases). CDR1 is SGHTA, CDR2 FQGTGA, per germline. V was shortened by 5 bases and J by 6 bases, with 14 bases between the two germline ends. The CDR3 sequence is 13 residues long. In nucleotides, the CDR3 is TGTGCCAGCAGCGAAACACGGGGTTCCGAGCAGTACTTC. It encodes CASSETRGSEQYF.

CDR3 amino acids: CASSLADRAPSEQYF. CDR3 DNA: TGCGCCAGCAGCTTGGCGGACAGGGCGCCCAGCGAGCAGTACTTC. This sequence joins TRBV5-1 and TRBJ2-7, with 8 bases matching TRBD1. CDR1 and CDR2 from the germline V gene are SGHRS and YFSETQ. Trimming took 0 bases from V and 6 from J; bases not matched to a gene: 8. The CDR3 runs to 15 residues.

The V and J genes are TRBV29-1 and TRBJ2-4, with D perhaps TRBD2 (6 bases). Germline V gene lookup returns CDR1 SQVTM and CDR2 ANQGSEA. V gave up 4 bases and J gave up 0 bases, with 7 bases separating them. The CDR3 covers 13 residues. CDR3 sequence (DNA): TGCAGCGTTGGGGACTTAGCCAAAAACATTCAGTACTTC. Translation gives CSVGDLAKNIQYF.

The chain recombines TRBV5-8 with TRBJ2-7; D perhaps matches TRBD1 (8 bases). Germline loops: CDR1 SGHTS, CDR2 YDEGEE. V shed 4 bases and J shed 1 base, with 15 bases lying between them. The CDR3 is 15 amino acids. The CDR3 region is CASSMTGEGSYEQYF. CDR3 nucleotides: TGTGCCAGCAGCATGACAGGGGAGGGATCCTACGAGCAGTACTTC.

This chain's CDR3 is CASSLEPSGKETQYF. Written as DNA, the CDR3 is TGTGCCAGCAGCTTGGAGCCTAGCGGCAAAGAGACCCAGTACTTC. V gene TRBV5-4 combines with J gene TRBJ2-5; TRBD2 matches at 7 bases. From germline, CDR1 is SGHNT and CDR2 YYREEE (reference sequence). The CDR3 contains 15 residues. The V segment lost 0 bases and the J segment 3 bases; nucleotides outside the gene matches: 5. Filled out from reference TRBV5-4 and TRBJ2-5, the complete variable domain reads ETGVTQSPTHLIKTRGQQVTLRCSSQSGHNTVSWYQQALGQGPQFIFQYYREEENGRGNFPPRFSGLQFPNYSSELNVNALELDDSALYLCASSLEPSGKETQYFGPGTRLLVL.

The chain combines TRBV19 with TRBJ1-5, with 11 bases identical to TRBD1. V lost 8 bases to trimming and J lost 2 bases; unmatched junction nucleotides: 14. Germline V gene sequence: CDR1 LNHDA, CDR2 SQIVND (reference sequence). The CDR3 length is 18 residues. DNA for the CDR3: TGTGCCAGTCAAAAGGTCCCGGGACAGGGGGGTGGCAATCAGCCCCAGCATTTT. Protein product: CASQKVPGQGGGNQPQHF.

The rearrangement joins TRBV4-1 to TRBJ1-3, with TRBD1 identical over 8 bases. The CDR3 consists of 15 residues. Germline V gene sequence: CDR1 MGHRA, CDR2 YSYEKL. V lost 4 bases and J lost 4; bases outside the gene matches: 6. The CDR3 protein is CASSLWTGLGNTIYF. The CDR3 nucleotides are TGCGCCAGCAGCCTGTGGACAGGGTTGGGAAACACCATATATTTT.

V gene TRBV6-5 combines with J gene TRBJ2-1; D not resolved. Germline loops: CDR1 MNHEY, CDR2 SVGAGI. The CDR3 totals 11 residues. Trimming shortened V by 7 bases and J by 15 bases, and 16 bases separated the two germline ends. CDR3 nucleotide sequence: TGTGCCAGCACCAATGCAGGTGATCTGTTCTTC. Translation gives CASTNAGDLFF.

This chain joins TRBV9 and TRBJ2-3; the match to TRBD2 covers 16 bases. After removal of 3 bases from V and 7 bases from J, the junction contained 8 bases not matched to a gene. This CDR3 has 17 residues. CDR1 and CDR2 (germline): SGDLS, YYNGEE. The DNA of the CDR3 is TGTGCCAGCAGCGCAAGGAGGGGACTAGCGGGGGGGAATACGCAGTATTTT. Encoded protein: CASSARRGLAGGNTQYF. The full variable domain, rest sourced from reference TRBV9 and TRBJ2-3, is DSGVTQTPKHLITATGQRVTLRCSPRSGDLSVYWYQQSLDQGLQFLIQYYNGEERAKGNILERFSAQQFPDLHSELNLSSLELGDSALYFCASSARRGLAGGNTQYFGPGTRLTVL.

The gene calls are TRBV7-2 and TRBJ2-6; 7 bases match TRBD1. The length of the CDR3 is 16 residues. Germline-derived CDR1 and CDR2 are SGHTA and FQGNSA. Germline trimming cut 1 base from V and 2 bases from J; bases unmatched to any gene: 2. This chain's CDR3 is CASSLVGGAGANVLTF. CDR3 sequence (DNA): TGTGCCAGCAGCTTAGTAGGGGGCGCTGGGGCCAACGTCCTGACTTTC. The full variable domain, its missing parts supplied by reference TRBV7-2 and TRBJ2-6, is GAGVSQSPSNKVTEKGKDVELRCDPISGHTALYWYRQSLGQGLEFLIYFQGNSAPDKSGLPSDRFSAERTGGSVSTLTIQRTQQEDSAVYLCASSLVGGAGANVLTFGAGSRLTVL.

This chain links TRBV29-1 with TRBJ2-5; perhaps TRBD2 as D (6 bases). This CDR3 has 13 amino acids. Germline assignment: CDR1 SQVTM and CDR2 ANQGSEA. Trimming cost V 5 bases and J 4 bases, with 14 bases left between them. This CDR3 reads CSVWLLGGETQYF. DNA of the CDR3: TGCAGCGTTTGGCTGCTGGGGGGAGAGACCCAGTACTTC. Looking up the rest from reference TRBV29-1 and TRBJ2-5 gives the full variable domain: SAVISQKPSRDICQRGTSLTIQCQVDSQVTMMFWYRQQPGQSLTLIATANQGSEATYESGFVIDKFPISRPNLTFSTLTVSNMSPEDSSIYLCSVWLLGGETQYFGPGTRLLVL.